Each of the 26 T cell receptor beta chains below was sequenced from the same sample in a study of T cell responses to AZD1222 COVID-19 vaccine. The protocol was immunoSEQ multiplex PCR, while the TCRdb copy is restricted to in-frame clones and leaves out a portion. Among 100,000 or so clones, around nine tenths were seen once, and the ten largest hold approximately 15%. The material was peripheral blood, obtained on day 0 of AZD1222 vaccination. Every receptor here comes from an adult in good health.

The genes are TRBV19 and TRBJ1-6; 7 positions agree with TRBD1. With 6 bases clipped from V and 10 bases from J, the junction kept 9 bases outside the gene matches. CDR3 size: 14 residues. Germline V gives CDR1 LNHDA, CDR2 SQIVND (reference sequence). The DNA of the CDR3 is TGTGCCAGTAGGAGCGACAGGGAAAGGTCACCCCTCCACTTT. This encodes CASRSDRERSPLHF. The full variable domain, with the rest looked up from reference TRBV19 and TRBJ1-6, is DGGITQSPKYLFRKEGQNVTLSCEQNLNHDAMYWYRQDPGQGLRLIYYSQIVNDFQKGDIAEGYSVSREKKESFPLTVTSAQKNPTAFYLCASRSDRERSPLHFGNGTRLTVT.

This sequence joins TRBV29-1 and TRBJ1-2, with D perhaps TRBD1 (5 bases). CDR1 SQVTM and CDR2 ANQGSEA come from the germline V gene. The germline V and J ends were trimmed by 4 bases and 7 bases, with 19 bases remaining between them. The CDR3 is 14 amino acids. The CDR3 DNA reads TGCAGCGTTGGCGGAGGGCAGACAGTGTCTGGCTACACCTTC. The encoded protein is CSVGGGQTVSGYTF.

The chain has TRBV3-1 (or the pseudogene TRBV3-2) and TRBJ2-1, with TRBD2 as a possible D gene (6 bases). This CDR3 has 15 amino acids. Looked up from germline, CDR1 is LGHDT and CDR2 is YNNKEL (reference sequence). The V and J ends lost 0 bases and 8 bases respectively, with 14 bases between them. In DNA form, the CDR3 reads TGTGCCAGCAGCCAAGATCTCGGATGGGAGGATGAGCAGTTCTTC. As protein: CASSQDLGWEDEQFF.

This clone was observed a handful of times. The chain uses TRBV25-1 and TRBJ1-4; unclear D gene. There are 11 residues in the CDR3. V lost 3 bases, J lost 9 bases, and 5 bases lay in between. Per the germline V gene, CDR1 is MGHDK and CDR2 is SYGVNS. The CDR3: CASSEGKKLFF. The CDR3 DNA reads TGTGCCAGCAGTGAGGGTAAAAAACTGTTTTTT.

CDR3 DNA sequence: TGCGCCAGCAGCCAAGACACCTACGAGCAGTACTTC. As protein: CASSQDTYEQYF. The genes are TRBV4-1 and TRBJ2-7; D is unclear. This CDR3 is built from 12 residues. Trimming shortened V by 0 bases and J by 2 bases, and 2 bases separated the two germline ends. Germline V gene data show CDR1 as MGHRA and CDR2 as YSYEKL.

The chain is built from TRBV7-9 and TRBJ1-1; possibly TRBD1 for D (5 bases). This CDR3 is 13 amino acids long. The germline gives CDR1 SEHNR, CDR2 FQNEAQ (reference sequence). V was shortened by 7 bases and J by 4 bases, with 13 bases between the two germline ends. The CDR3 sequence: CASTPGSSTEAFF. The CDR3 nucleotides read TGTGCCAGCACTCCAGGGAGCAGCACTGAAGCTTTCTTT.

The chain combines TRBV30 with TRBJ2-7; 7 positions agree with TRBD1. The CDR3 length is 12 residues. V lost 3 bases, J lost 3 bases, and 2 bases stayed unmatched. The germline V gene encodes CDR1 GTSNPN and CDR2 SVGIG (reference sequence). The CDR3, as DNA: TGTGCCTGGAGGACAGGGATCTACGAGCAGTACTTC. This translates into CAWRTGIYEQYF. Drawing the rest from reference TRBV30 and TRBJ2-7, the complete variable domain is SQTIHQWPATLVQPVGSPLSLECTVEGTSNPNLYWYRQAAGRGLQLLFYSVGIGQISSEVPQNLSASRPQDRQFILSSKKLLLSDSGFYLCAWRTGIYEQYFGPGTRLTVT.

V usage is TRBV3-1 (or the pseudogene TRBV3-2) and J usage is TRBJ2-3, with 7 bases matching TRBD2. The CDR3 runs to 15 residues. Unmatched junction bases numbered 3, after V lost 1 base and J lost 2 bases. Germline-derived CDR1 and CDR2 are LGHDT and YNNKEL (reference sequence). CDR3 loop: CASSQASGNTDTQYF. Written as DNA, the CDR3 is TGTGCCAGCAGCCAAGCTAGCGGTAACACAGATACGCAGTATTTT.

CDR3 protein: CAISESLSRGNEQFF. The CDR3 DNA is TGTGCCATCAGTGAGTCGCTATCGAGGGGCAATGAGCAGTTCTTC. The chain carries TRBV10-3 and TRBJ2-1; D may be TRBD1 or TRBD2 (5 bases each). V gave up 0 bases and J gave up 6 bases, with 12 bases separating them. CDR1 is ENHRY and CDR2 is SYGVKD in the germline V gene. This CDR3 is 15 amino acids long.

The J gene is TRBJ2-2, the V gene TRBV4-1; no firm D call. V lost 3 bases and J lost 5, with 10 bases in between. CDR3 length equals 14 residues. Germline CDR1 is MGHRA and CDR2 is YSYEKL. The CDR3 here is CASSHPGRTGELFF. The CDR3 DNA sequence: TGCGCCAGCAGCCACCCTGGGCGAACCGGGGAGCTGTTTTTT.

The chain carries TRBV11-1 and TRBJ2-3; D gene ambiguous. Trimming took off 7 bases at V and 6 bases at J, with 20 bases between the two ends. This CDR3 is 15 amino acids long. CDR1 is SGHAT, CDR2 FQDESV, per germline (reference sequence). The CDR3 reads CASTTPALGSDTQYF. DNA of the CDR3: TGTGCCAGCACCACCCCCGCTCTGGGGTCTGATACGCAGTATTTT.

This clone was detected once. The gene calls are TRBV19 and TRBJ1-1; D unclear. This CDR3 spans 11 amino acids. Germline lookup yields CDR1 LNHDA and CDR2 SQIVND (reference sequence). V lost 3 bases to trimming and J lost 6 bases, with 5 bases between them. The CDR3 loop is CASSIRSEAFF. The CDR3 DNA sequence: TGTGCCAGTAGTATCCGGTCTGAAGCTTTCTTT.

The chain couples TRBV9 to TRBJ2-2, with TRBD2 identical over 11 bases. The CDR3 spans 16 residues. The germline CDR1 and CDR2 sequences are SGDLS and YYNGEE. After removal of 0 bases from V and 4 bases from J, the junction contained 2 bases not matched to a gene. This CDR3 is CASSVVLAGGTGELFF. CDR3 DNA: TGTGCCAGCAGCGTAGTCCTAGCGGGAGGCACCGGGGAGCTGTTTTTT.

This clone was counted between two and nine times. The V and J genes are TRBV15 and TRBJ2-1; 9 bases map to TRBD1. The V segment lost 2 bases and the J segment 8 bases; nucleotides outside the gene matches: 10. The CDR3 loop spans 16 amino acids. Germline values: CDR1 LNHNV, CDR2 YYDKDF (reference sequence). CDR3 protein: CATSRYPGTGSDEQFF. CDR3 nucleotide sequence: TGTGCCACCAGCAGATATCCCGGGACAGGGTCCGATGAGCAGTTCTTC.

The chain couples TRBV21-1 to TRBJ2-7; TRBD2, the D gene given by the table, was not confirmed from the DNA. TRBV21-1 is a pseudogene segment. The CDR3 is made up of 10 amino acids. In DNA form, the CDR3 reads TGTGCCAGCAGCAAAGTCGGGCAGTACTTC. Residues: CASSKVGQYF.

The chain employs TRBV5-6 and TRBJ1-5; 7 bases map to TRBD1. CDR1 and CDR2 from the germline V gene are SGHDT and YYEEEE. This CDR3 spans 14 amino acids. Trimming removed 4 bases from V and 9 bases from J; junction bases left unmatched: 10. CDR3 sequence: CASSEFGTVGPQHF. The CDR3 DNA follows: TGTGCCAGCAGCGAATTCGGGACAGTAGGGCCCCAGCATTTT.

The J gene is TRBJ1-1, the V gene TRBV6-1, with D perhaps matching TRBD1 (6 bases). The V and J ends lost 2 bases and 1 base respectively, with 17 bases between them. Germline V gene data show CDR1 as MNHNS and CDR2 as SASEGT. This CDR3 has 17 residues. The CDR3 nucleotides read TGTGCCAGCAGTGAATTCCTACGACAGGTAAAGAACACTGAAGCTTTCTTT. It translates to CASSEFLRQVKNTEAFF.

This chain links TRBV5-1 with TRBJ1-6; D is unclear. Per germline, CDR1 SGHRS and CDR2 YFSETQ. Trimming took off 4 bases at V and 6 bases at J, with 8 bases between the two ends. This CDR3 has 13 residues. Written as DNA, the CDR3 is TGCGCCAGCAGCGTTTACAGTAATTCACCCCTCCACTTT. This encodes CASSVYSNSPLHF. Looking up the rest from reference TRBV5-1 and TRBJ1-6 gives the full variable domain: KAGVTQTPRYLIKTRGQQVTLSCSPISGHRSVSWYQQTPGQGLQFLFEYFSETQRNKGNFPGRFSGRQFSNSRSEMNVSTLELGDSALYLCASSVYSNSPLHFGNGTRLTVT.

CDR3 in DNA: TGTGCCAGCAGGGTTATAAACACCGGGGAGCTGTTTTTT. This encodes CASRVINTGELFF. The rearrangement joins TRBV6-5 to TRBJ2-2; D gene uncertain. The CDR3 spans 13 residues. Trimming shortened V by 6 bases and J by 2 bases, and 7 bases separated the two germline ends. Per the germline V gene, CDR1 is MNHEY and CDR2 is SVGAGI.

The chain has TRBV13 and TRBJ1-3; 7 positions agree with TRBD1. Germline V gene sequence: CDR1 PRHDT, CDR2 FYEKMQ (reference sequence). The CDR3 is 16 residues long. J lost 4 bases, V lost 0 bases, and 6 bases had no gene match. The CDR3 spells CASSLGQATGGNTIYF. In DNA, the CDR3 is TGTGCCAGCAGCTTAGGCCAGGCGACAGGGGGAAACACCATATATTTT.

The chain joins TRBV14 to TRBJ2-2; 7 positions match TRBD1. With 1 base clipped from V and 5 bases from J, the junction kept 7 bases outside the gene matches. The germline V gene has CDR1 SGHDN and CDR2 FVKESK. The CDR3 is 16 amino acids. CDR3 in amino acids: CASSQVTGWRTGELFF. The CDR3 DNA is TGTGCCAGCAGCCAAGTGACAGGGTGGAGAACCGGGGAGCTGTTTTTT.

The chain has TRBV5-1 and TRBJ2-3; unclear D gene. Trimming took off 4 bases at V and 5 bases at J, with 5 bases between the two ends. Germline-derived CDR1 and CDR2 are SGHRS and YFSETQ. This CDR3 is built from 11 residues. This CDR3 reads CASSDRDTQYF. CDR3 DNA: TGCGCCAGCAGCGACCGAGATACGCAGTATTTT.

This rearrangement joins TRBV4-3 to TRBJ2-7, with 7 bases fitting TRBD2. This CDR3 has 15 amino acids. The V gene end was trimmed by 4 bases and the J gene end by 2 bases; junction bases not matched to a gene: 8. CDR1 is LGHNA and CDR2 is YSLEER in the germline V gene. CDR3 in amino acids: CASSLETSRAYEQYF. CDR3 nucleotide sequence: TGCGCCAGCAGCCTAGAGACTAGCAGGGCCTACGAGCAGTACTTC.

V is TRBV7-9 and J is TRBJ2-7; perhaps D is TRBD1 or TRBD2 (5 bases each). Trimming took off 1 base at V and 1 base at J, with 8 bases between the two ends. The CDR3 runs to 14 residues. Per germline, CDR1 SEHNR and CDR2 FQNEAQ (reference sequence). CDR3 sequence: CASSLDGASYEQYF. CDR3 in DNA: TGTGCCAGCAGCTTAGACGGGGCTTCCTACGAGCAGTACTTC.

This clone appeared once. The chain uses TRBV3-1 (or the pseudogene TRBV3-2) and TRBJ2-6, with D hard to call. The CDR3 covers 16 residues. Germline values: CDR1 LGHDT, CDR2 YNNKEL (reference sequence). Trimming removed 2 bases from V and 0 bases from J, with 8 bases in between. The CDR3 region has the DNA TGTGCCAGCAGCCAAAGTACGAGCTCTGGGGCCAACGTCCTGACTTTC. It specifies CASSQSTSSGANVLTF.

This chain uses TRBV27 with TRBJ2-1; 11 nucleotides agree with TRBD2. This CDR3 region has 14 residues. Germline CDR1 and CDR2: MNHEY and SMNVEV (reference sequence). Losses at the gene ends were 8 bases for V and 10 bases for J; bases not matched to a gene: 10. The CDR3 sequence: CASQRVAGGFEQFF. CDR3 in DNA: TGTGCCAGCCAAAGGGTAGCGGGAGGGTTCGAGCAGTTCTTC.